These 7 T cell receptor beta chains came from one sample sequenced in a study of shared clonotypes between healthy human individuals. Assay used: immunoSEQ multiplex PCR; TCRdb lists only in-frame clones, some missing. The repertoire holds approximately 740,000 clones, with approximately 79% as singletons. The sequencing sample was made of memory CD4+ T cells sorted from blood. Documented subset: CD45RA-negative fraction. Source of these receptors: a woman younger than 45 in good health.

This chain links TRBV19 with TRBJ2-7, with TRBD2 as a possible D gene (6 bases). There are 14 residues in the CDR3. The germline V gene has CDR1 LNHDA and CDR2 SQIVND (reference sequence). V was pared by 3 bases and J by 2 bases, with 11 bases between. The CDR3 sequence is CASSIGGGPYEQYF. DNA of the CDR3: TGTGCCAGTAGTATTGGCGGAGGGCCCTACGAGCAGTACTTC.

The chain uses TRBV5-1 and TRBJ1-1, with D uncertain. This CDR3 is 14 amino acids long. With 6 bases removed from V and 0 bases from J, the gap between germline ends came to 12 bases. Germline V gene data show CDR1 as SGHRS and CDR2 as YFSETQ. CDR3 DNA sequence: TGCGCCAGCAAACCCGGGCCAATGAACACTGAAGCTTTCTTT. Translation gives CASKPGPMNTEAFF.

The V call is TRBV7-3, the J call TRBJ2-3, with D perhaps matching TRBD2 (6 bases). This CDR3 region has 16 residues. Germline CDR1 reads SGHTA; CDR2 reads FQGTGA. V lost 1 base and J lost 4, with 15 bases in between. CDR3 bases: TGTGCCAGCAGCTTAATAGGCGGGACGAAAGCAGATACGCAGTATTTT. It encodes CASSLIGGTKADTQYF.

The rearrangement joins TRBV5-4 to TRBJ2-7; 7 positions agree with TRBD1. With V trimmed by 3 bases and J by 3 bases, 6 bases remained unmatched. CDR1 and CDR2 (germline): SGHNT, YYREEE (reference sequence). This CDR3 has 14 residues. This CDR3 reads CASSSQGVYYEQYF. The CDR3 nucleotides are TGTGCCAGCAGCTCCCAGGGGGTGTACTACGAGCAGTACTTC.

This clone was seen only a few times. The chain recombines TRBV5-1 with TRBJ2-1; 8 bases are shared with TRBD2. V lost 2 bases, J lost 5 bases, and 6 bases stayed unmatched. CDR1 and CDR2 (germline): SGHRS, YFSETQ. The CDR3 is made up of 15 amino acids. In DNA form, the CDR3 reads TGCGCCAGCAGCTTAATAGCGGGAAACAACAATGAGCAGTTCTTC. It specifies CASSLIAGNNNEQFF.

The genes are TRBV6-1 and TRBJ1-3, with D unclear. Trimming removed 9 bases at V and 0 bases at J, with 9 bases between. The germline V gene has CDR1 MNHNS and CDR2 SASEGT. The CDR3 is made up of 13 amino acids. The CDR3 protein is CARLEDSGNTIYF. DNA of the CDR3: TGTGCCAGACTAGAGGACTCTGGAAACACCATATATTTT.

The V and J genes are TRBV4-2 and TRBJ2-7; 11 bases are a match to TRBD2. Trimming cost V 4 bases and J 7 bases; bases outside gene matches: 15. The CDR3 spans 17 residues. Germline loops: CDR1 LGHNA, CDR2 YNFKEQ. The CDR3 DNA is TGTGCCAGCAGCCGGACCGGGACTAGCGGAGAGGTGGGGGAGCAGTACTTC. Amino acids: CASSRTGTSGEVGEQYF.